This T cell receptor (beta chain) was recovered during a study of cytomegalovirus exposure and HLA in healthy donors. This PCR relied on a set of 60 Vbeta primers and 13 Jbeta primers. Original data processing: Counted up in a later analysis, unique TCR beta chains came to some 72 million, with around 11 million shared. Sequenced by immunoSEQ multiplex PCR; TCRdb stores in-frame clones only, minus some. That table supplies the V and J calls and clone size; D and trimming were determined from the DNA. The sample contains about 130,000 clones, 81% of which appear only once. About this clone itself: Its cognate antigen is unknown.

Study findings and constraints: In a later analysis, approximately 15,000 TCR beta sequences were associated with HLA alleles at 0.05 false discovery rate. The study recorded 160 or so TCR beta chains that were cytomegalovirus-associated.

V shed 8 bases, J shed 5 bases, and the junction held 6 bases outside the gene matches. In germline, CDR1 is MNHEY, CDR2 SVGAGI. The CDR3 runs to 13 residues. The sequence was obtained from a man aged 18 to 29 in good health and CMV-seronegative. The source material was PBMCs. This chain uses TRBV6-5 with TRBJ2-3, with TRBD2 identical over 8 bases. CDR3 sequence: CASRGGLVDTQYF. The CDR3 coding sequence is TGTGCCAGCCGGGGGGGCCTAGTAGATACGCAGTATTTT.